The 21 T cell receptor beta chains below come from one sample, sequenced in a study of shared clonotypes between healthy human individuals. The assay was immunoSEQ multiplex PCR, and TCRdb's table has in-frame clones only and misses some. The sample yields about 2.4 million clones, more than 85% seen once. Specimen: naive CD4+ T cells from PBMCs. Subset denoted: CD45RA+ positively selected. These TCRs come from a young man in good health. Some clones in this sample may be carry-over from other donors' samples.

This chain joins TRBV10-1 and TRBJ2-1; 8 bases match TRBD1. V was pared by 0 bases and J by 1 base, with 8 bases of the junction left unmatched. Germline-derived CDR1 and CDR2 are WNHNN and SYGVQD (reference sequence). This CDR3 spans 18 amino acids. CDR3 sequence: CASSESTDREASYNEQFF. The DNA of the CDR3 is TGCGCCAGCAGTGAGTCAACGGACAGGGAGGCATCCTACAATGAGCAGTTCTTC.

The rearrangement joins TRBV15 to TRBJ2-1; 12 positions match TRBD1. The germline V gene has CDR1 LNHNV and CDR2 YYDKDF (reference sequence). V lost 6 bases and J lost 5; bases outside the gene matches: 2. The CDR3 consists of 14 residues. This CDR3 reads CATRGTGGHNEQFF. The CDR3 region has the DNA TGTGCCACCAGGGGGACAGGGGGCCACAATGAGCAGTTCTTC. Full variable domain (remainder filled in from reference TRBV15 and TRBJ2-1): DAMVIQNPRYQVTQFGKPVTLSCSQTLNHNVMYWYQQKSSQAPKLLFHYYDKDFNNEADTPDNFQSRRPNTSFCFLDIRSPGLGDTAMYLCATRGTGGHNEQFFGPGTRLTVL.

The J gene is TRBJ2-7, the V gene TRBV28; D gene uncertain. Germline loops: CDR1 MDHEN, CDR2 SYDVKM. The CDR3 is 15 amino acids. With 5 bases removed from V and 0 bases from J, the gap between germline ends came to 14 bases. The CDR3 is CASSPWTYTSYEQYF. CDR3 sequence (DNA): TGTGCCAGCAGTCCCTGGACCTACACCTCCTACGAGCAGTACTTC.

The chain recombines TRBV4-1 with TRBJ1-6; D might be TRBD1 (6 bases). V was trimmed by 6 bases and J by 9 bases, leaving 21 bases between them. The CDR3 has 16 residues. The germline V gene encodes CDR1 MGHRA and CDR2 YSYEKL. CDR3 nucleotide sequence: TGCGCCAGCAGTCAATTGGCGGGGGCCGGGGGTTCACCCCTCCACTTT. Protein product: CASSQLAGAGGSPLHF.

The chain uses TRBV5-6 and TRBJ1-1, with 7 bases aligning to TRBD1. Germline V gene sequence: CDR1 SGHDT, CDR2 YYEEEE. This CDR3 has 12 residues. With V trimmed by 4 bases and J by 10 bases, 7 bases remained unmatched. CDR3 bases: TGTGCCAGCAGCATACGGGACAGCCGAGCTTTCTTT. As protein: CASSIRDSRAFF.

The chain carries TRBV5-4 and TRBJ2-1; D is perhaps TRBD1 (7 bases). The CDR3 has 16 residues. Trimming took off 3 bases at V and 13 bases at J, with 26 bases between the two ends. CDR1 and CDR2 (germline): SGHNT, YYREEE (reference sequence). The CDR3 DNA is TGTGCCAGCAGCTCACGAGAGACAGGGACGGGGGCCTCCCAGTTCTTC. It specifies CASSSRETGTGASQFF.

DNA for the CDR3: TGTGCCAGCAGCCGTTCCCATGAGCAGTTCTTC. Translated: CASSRSHEQFF. The V gene is TRBV28, the J gene TRBJ2-1, with D hard to call. Trimming shortened V by 6 bases and J by 8 bases, and 8 bases separated the two germline ends. This CDR3 region has 11 residues. Germline V gene data show CDR1 as MDHEN and CDR2 as SYDVKM.

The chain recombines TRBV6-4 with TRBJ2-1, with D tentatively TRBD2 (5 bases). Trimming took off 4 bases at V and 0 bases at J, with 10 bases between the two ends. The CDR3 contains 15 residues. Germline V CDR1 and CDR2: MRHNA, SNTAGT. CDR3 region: CASSVGVSSYNEQFF. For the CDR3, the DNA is TGTGCCAGCAGTGTCGGGGTCAGCTCCTACAATGAGCAGTTCTTC.

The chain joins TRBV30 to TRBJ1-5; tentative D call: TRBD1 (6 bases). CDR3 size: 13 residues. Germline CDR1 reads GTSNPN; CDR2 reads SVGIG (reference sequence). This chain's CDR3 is CASAQGMRQPQHF. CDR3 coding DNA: TGTGCTTCCGCCCAGGGGATGCGTCAGCCCCAGCATTTT.

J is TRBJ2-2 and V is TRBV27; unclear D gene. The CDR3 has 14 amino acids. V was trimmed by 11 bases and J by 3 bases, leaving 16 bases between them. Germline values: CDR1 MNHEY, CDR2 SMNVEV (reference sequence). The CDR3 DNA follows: TGTGCCCCCGCATATGGTATCGACACCGGGGAGCTGTTTTTT. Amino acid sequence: CAPAYGIDTGELFF.

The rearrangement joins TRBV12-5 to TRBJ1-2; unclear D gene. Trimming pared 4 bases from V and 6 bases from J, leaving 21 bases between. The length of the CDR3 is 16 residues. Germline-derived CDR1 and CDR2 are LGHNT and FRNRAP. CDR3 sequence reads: CASGSPGRPNGDGYTF. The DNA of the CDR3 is TGTGCTAGTGGTTCGCCCGGTCGGCCTAACGGAGATGGCTACACCTTC.

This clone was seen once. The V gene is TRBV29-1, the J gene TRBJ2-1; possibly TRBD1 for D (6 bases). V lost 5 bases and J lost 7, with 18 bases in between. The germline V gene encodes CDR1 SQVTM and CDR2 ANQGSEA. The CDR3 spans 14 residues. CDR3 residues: CSVLVGAGDNEQFF. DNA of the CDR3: TGCAGCGTTCTTGTGGGGGCCGGAGATAATGAGCAGTTCTTC.

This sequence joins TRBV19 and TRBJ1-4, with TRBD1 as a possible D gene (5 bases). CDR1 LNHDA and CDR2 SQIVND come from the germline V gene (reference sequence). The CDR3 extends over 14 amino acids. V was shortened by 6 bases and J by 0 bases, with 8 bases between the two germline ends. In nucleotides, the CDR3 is TGTGCCAGTAGCCGCAGGGCAACTAATGAAAAACTGTTTTTT. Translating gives CASSRRATNEKLFF. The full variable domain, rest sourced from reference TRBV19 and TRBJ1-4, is DGGITQSPKYLFRKEGQNVTLSCEQNLNHDAMYWYRQDPGQGLRLIYYSQIVNDFQKGDIAEGYSVSREKKESFPLTVTSAQKNPTAFYLCASSRRATNEKLFFGSGTQLSVL.

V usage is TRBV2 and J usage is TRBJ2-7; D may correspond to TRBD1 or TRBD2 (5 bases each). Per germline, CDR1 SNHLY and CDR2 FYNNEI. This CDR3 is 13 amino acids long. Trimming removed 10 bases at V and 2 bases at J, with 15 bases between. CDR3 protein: CATSRDAAYEQYF. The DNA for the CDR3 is TGTGCCACCAGCCGGGACGCTGCCTACGAGCAGTACTTC.

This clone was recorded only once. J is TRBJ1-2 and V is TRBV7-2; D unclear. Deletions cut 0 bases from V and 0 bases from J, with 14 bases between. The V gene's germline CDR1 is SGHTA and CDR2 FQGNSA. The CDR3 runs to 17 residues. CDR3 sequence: CASSLATGRQANYGYTF. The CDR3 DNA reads TGTGCCAGCAGCTTAGCTACCGGGCGGCAAGCTAACTATGGCTACACCTTC. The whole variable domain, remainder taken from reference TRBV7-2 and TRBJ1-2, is GAGVSQSPSNKVTEKGKDVELRCDPISGHTALYWYRQSLGQGLEFLIYFQGNSAPDKSGLPSDRFSAERTGGSVSTLTIQRTQQEDSAVYLCASSLATGRQANYGYTFGSGTRLTVV.

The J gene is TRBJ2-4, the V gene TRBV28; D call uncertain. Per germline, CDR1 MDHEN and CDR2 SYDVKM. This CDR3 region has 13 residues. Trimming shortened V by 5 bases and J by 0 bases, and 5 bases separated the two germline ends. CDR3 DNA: TGTGCCAGCAGTCCCGTAGCCAAAAACATTCAGTACTTC. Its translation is CASSPVAKNIQYF.

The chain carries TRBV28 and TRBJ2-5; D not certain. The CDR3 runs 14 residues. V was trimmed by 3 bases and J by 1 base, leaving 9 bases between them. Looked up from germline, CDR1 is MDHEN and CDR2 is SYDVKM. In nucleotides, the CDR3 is TGTGCCAGCAGTTTTCTTGGTCGCCAAGAGACCCAGTACTTC. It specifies CASSFLGRQETQYF.

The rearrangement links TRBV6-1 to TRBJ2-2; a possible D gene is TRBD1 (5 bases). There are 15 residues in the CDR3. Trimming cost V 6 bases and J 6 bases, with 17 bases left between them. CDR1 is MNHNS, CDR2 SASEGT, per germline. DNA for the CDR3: TGTGCCAGCAGGTATCCGGGTCAGGGCGCCGGGGAGCTGTTTTTT. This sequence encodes CASRYPGQGAGELFF.

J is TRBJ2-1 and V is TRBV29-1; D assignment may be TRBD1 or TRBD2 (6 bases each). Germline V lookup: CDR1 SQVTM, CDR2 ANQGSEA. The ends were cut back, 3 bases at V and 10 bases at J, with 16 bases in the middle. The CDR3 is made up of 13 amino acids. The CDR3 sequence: CSVDGVGGSEQFF. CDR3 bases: TGCAGCGTTGATGGGGTAGGGGGGAGCGAGCAGTTCTTC.

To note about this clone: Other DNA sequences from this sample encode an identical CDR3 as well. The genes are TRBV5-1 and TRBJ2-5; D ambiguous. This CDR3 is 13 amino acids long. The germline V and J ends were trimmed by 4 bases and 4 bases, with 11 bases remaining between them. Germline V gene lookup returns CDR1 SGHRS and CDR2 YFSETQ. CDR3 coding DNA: TGCGCCAGCAGCCCAACGGTGGGAGAGACCCAGTACTTC. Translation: CASSPTVGETQYF. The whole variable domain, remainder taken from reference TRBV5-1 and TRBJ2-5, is KAGVTQTPRYLIKTRGQQVTLSCSPISGHRSVSWYQQTPGQGLQFLFEYFSETQRNKGNFPGRFSGRQFSNSRSEMNVSTLELGDSALYLCASSPTVGETQYFGPGTRLLVL.

The CDR3 sequence is CSGRDFITSTDTQYF. Here the CDR3 DNA reads TGCAGCGGTCGGGACTTCATCACTAGCACAGATACGCAGTATTTT. The gene calls are TRBV29-1 and TRBJ2-3; D perhaps matches TRBD2 (6 bases). The V end lost 7 bases, the J end lost 0 bases, and 17 bases lay between the germline ends. The CDR3 loop spans 15 amino acids. CDR1 and CDR2 (germline): SQVTM, ANQGSEA.